These T cell receptor beta chains were read from a single sample in a study of control samples from healthy donors and cancer patients. Profiling relied on immunoSEQ multiplex PCR, and the TCRdb table lists in-frame clones only, not all of them. The data show roughly 73,000 clones, with 85% to 95% seen just once and 5% to 6.5% held by the top ten. Sequencing was carried out using blood. The receptors were sampled from a woman aged 55-70 years in good health. Both conserved end residues are part of each CDR3. A D gene is named only where the DNA matches it firmly. The size field is filled for only some rows; it gives once, few, many or a size class.

j_call v_call d_call clone_size cdr3_aa cdr3_nt
TRBJ1-1 TRBV4-1 NA NA CASSQDSGVTEAFF TGCGCCAGCAGCCAAGATTCGGGAGTTACTGAAGCTTTCTTT
TRBJ1-4 TRBV6-2/TRBV6-3 NA NA CASSRTGDEKLFF TGTGCCAGCAGCCGAACGGGTGATGAAAAACTGTTTTTT
TRBJ2-1 TRBV4-3 NA NA CASSQRSSNEQFF TGCGCCAGCAGCCAAAGGTCTAGCAATGAGCAGTTCTTC
TRBJ1-1 TRBV29-1 NA NA CVGRNTEAFF TGCGTGGGACGGAACACTGAAGCTTTCTTT
TRBJ2-7 TRBV18 NA NA CASSPPGSYEQYF TGTGCCAGCTCACCACCGGGCAGCTACGAGCAGTACTTC
TRBJ2-1 TRBV6-5 NA NA CASSYFGISYNEQFF TGTGCCAGCAGTTACTTTGGTATCTCCTACAATGAGCAGTTCTTC
TRBJ2-1 TRBV11-2 TRBD2 NA CASSRTSGVYNEQFF TGTGCCAGCAGCCGGACTAGCGGGGTCTACAATGAGCAGTTCTTC
TRBJ2-7 TRBV28 TRBD2 NA CASSFSLAPFYEQYF TGTGCCAGCAGTTTCTCACTAGCGCCCTTCTACGAGCAGTACTTC
TRBJ1-5 TRBV28 NA few CASSWGHGYNQPQHF TGTGCCAGCAGTTGGGGGCACGGGTACAACCAGCCCCAGCATTTT
TRBJ2-6 TRBV29-1 NA medium-sized CSVEEDGTAGANVLTF TGCAGCGTTGAAGAGGACGGCACGGCCGGGGCCAACGTCCTGACTTTC
TRBJ2-7 TRBV19 TRBD2 NA CASSRSPSGSYEQYF TGTGCCAGTTCTAGGTCCCCTAGCGGGAGTTACGAGCAGTACTTC
TRBJ1-2 TRBV19 NA NA CASSITRDLGNGYTF TGTGCCAGTAGTATAACGAGGGATTTGGGAAATGGCTACACCTTC
TRBJ1-2 TRBV16 NA NA CASSHGTLANYGYTF TGTGCCAGCAGCCACGGGACACTAGCTAACTATGGCTACACCTTC
TRBJ1-5 TRBV7-8 TRBD1 NA CASSFDRDFFQPQHF TGTGCCAGCAGCTTCGACAGGGATTTCTTTCAGCCCCAGCATTTT
TRBJ2-1 TRBV16 NA NA CASSQGGSSYNEQFF TGTGCCAGCAGCCAAGGAGGCAGCTCCTACAATGAGCAGTTCTTC
TRBJ2-2 TRBV7-7 NA NA CASSASGTGELFF TGTGCTAGCAGCGCGAGTGGCACCGGGGAGCTGTTTTTT
TRBJ2-7 TRBV29-1 NA NA CSAGQDYEQYF TGCAGCGCCGGGCAAGACTACGAGCAGTACTTC
TRBJ2-2 TRBV10-1 NA once CASSERLLGELFF TGCGCCAGCAGTGAGAGGCTTCTCGGGGAGCTGTTTTTT
TRBJ2-3 TRBV19 NA NA CASSSPPYPDTQYF TGTGCCAGTAGTTCCCCCCCCTATCCAGATACGCAGTATTTT
TRBJ2-5 TRBV4-1 NA NA CASSQRHIRQETQYF TGCGCCAGCAGCCAGAGACACATACGTCAAGAGACCCAGTACTTC
TRBJ2-7 TRBV28 NA once CASSLAMPGYEQYF TGTGCCAGCAGTTTGGCTATGCCAGGCTACGAGCAGTACTTC
TRBJ1-4 TRBV28 NA NA CASSPPRATNEKLFF TGTGCCAGCAGTCCCCCCCGGGCCACTAATGAAAAACTGTTTTTT
TRBJ2-1 TRBV25-1 TRBD2 NA CASSPLIVAGAPFNEQFF TGTGCCAGCAGTCCCCTAATCGTGGCGGGAGCCCCTTTTAATGAGCAGTTCTTC
TRBJ2-2 TRBV6-2/TRBV6-3 NA NA CASSPRGAGNTGELFF TGTGCCAGCAGTCCCCGTGGTGCGGGGAACACCGGGGAGCTGTTTTTT
TRBJ1-6 TRBV27 TRBD1 NA CASRRDSYNSPLHF TGTGCCAGCAGGCGGGACAGCTATAATTCACCCCTCCACTTT
TRBJ2-3 TRBV19 TRBD1 NA CATRAGGDTQYF TGTGCCACCCGCGCAGGGGGAGATACGCAGTATTTT
TRBJ1-1 TRBV7-2 NA once CASSFRGLNTEAFF TGTGCCAGCAGCTTCCGGGGATTGAACACTGAAGCTTTCTTT
TRBJ1-1 TRBV19 TRBD1 NA CASQNRGRRTEAFF TGTGCCAGTCAGAACAGGGGGCGTCGGACTGAAGCTTTCTTT
TRBJ2-5 TRBV14 NA NA CASSHLRGGPRETQYF TGTGCCAGCAGCCATCTAAGGGGGGGACCTAGAGAGACCCAGTACTTC
TRBJ1-5 TRBV15 NA NA CATSRAGSGNQPQHF TGTGCCACCAGCAGAGCTGGGAGCGGCAATCAGCCCCAGCATTTT
TRBJ1-4 TRBV3-1/TRBV3-2 NA NA CASSQGMSTNEKLFF TGTGCCAGCAGCCAAGGCATGTCCACTAATGAAAAACTGTTTTTT
TRBJ1-1 TRBV2 NA NA CASTMTENTEAFF TGTGCCAGCACCATGACAGAGAACACTGAAGCTTTCTTT
TRBJ2-1 TRBV7-9 NA once CAILAGLGWDNEQFF TGTGCCATACTCGCGGGACTTGGCTGGGACAATGAGCAGTTCTTC
TRBJ1-5 TRBV7-7 NA NA CASSPGVRENSPQHF TGTGCTAGCAGCCCCGGGGTAAGGGAGAATAGTCCCCAGCATTTT